This T cell receptor beta chain was identified during a study of Graves' ophthalmopathy and Graves' hyperthyroidism. Beta-chain TCR CDR3 regions were amplified from RNA transcripts. Second-round multiplex PCR followed a first-round RT-PCR using HTBI primers. TCRdb re-derived calls from the multiplex PCR reads in MiXCR, one entry per CDR3 protein. The sample lists 300,000 to 350,000 distinct CDR3 sequences, roughly 15% seen once, with roughly an eighth in the top ten. This clonotype occurred many times. V shed 2 bases and J shed 6 bases, with 11 bases lying between them. Germline values: CDR1 MNHEY, CDR2 SVGAGI. CDR3 size: 13 residues.

The sequence was obtained from an adult man with Graves' ophthalmopathy. The chain is built from TRBV6-5 and TRBJ2-7; D not resolved. The sequencing input was peripheral blood. The CDR3 spells CASSYPAGGEQYF. DNA of the CDR3: TGTGCCAGCAGTTACCCTGCTGGTGGCGAGCAGTACTTC.